This passage covers 28 T cell receptor beta chains from one sample sequenced in a study of CD8 T cells in ankylosing spondylitis. TCRdb re-called the 5' RACE reads through MiXCR, storing one row per CDR3 protein. The sample contains more than 500,000 distinct CDR3 sequences, approximately 5.3% of which appear only once. Regarding the study as a whole: The study identified a TCR beta motif of roughly eight highly homologous variants that appeared characteristic of ankylosing spondylitis blood.

Which antigens these TCRs recognize remains unknown. Sample: blood, either unsorted or a sorted T cell fraction (not recorded which). All receptors derive from a male donor with ankylosing spondylitis.

The V call is TRBV7-6, the J call TRBJ2-1; 8 bases fit TRBD2. CDR1 and CDR2 (germline): SGHVS, FNYEAQ. This CDR3 is built from 16 residues. The J segment lost 8 bases and the V segment lost 5 bases, leaving 14 bases of the junction unmatched. Here the CDR3 DNA reads TGTGCCAGCAGCCGACAAGGACTAGCAACTGACTATGAGCAGTTCTTC. Its translation is CASSRQGLATDYEQFF.

This clonotype was seen many times. This rearrangement joins TRBV4-2 to TRBJ2-7; D is uncertain. The length of the CDR3 is 12 residues. Germline values: CDR1 LGHNA, CDR2 YNFKEQ. With 2 bases removed from V and 4 bases from J, the gap between germline ends came to 6 bases. The CDR3: CASSQSGYEQYF. The CDR3 coding sequence is TGTGCCAGCAGCCAATCAGGATACGAGCAGTACTTC.

This clonotype was seen ten or more times. The V call is TRBV20-1, the J call TRBJ1-1; D is ambiguous. Germline CDR1 and CDR2: DFQATT and SNEGSKA (reference sequence). The CDR3 runs 12 residues. V was cut by 3 bases and J by 0 bases, with 5 bases left in between. CDR3 DNA sequence: TGCAGTGCTAGTCGATTGAACACTGAAGCTTTCTTT. Residues: CSASRLNTEAFF.

This clonotype came up many times. The chain carries TRBV11-1 and TRBJ2-3; D is ambiguous. Germline V gene lookup returns CDR1 SGHAT and CDR2 FQDESV (reference sequence). V gave up 3 bases and J gave up 6 bases, with 7 bases separating them. There are 12 residues in the CDR3. CDR3 nucleotides: TGTGCCAGCAGCTTCGTTTTGGATACGCAGTATTTT. It encodes CASSFVLDTQYF.

This clonotype was counted many times. V gene TRBV5-1 combines with J gene TRBJ1-2; perhaps TRBD1 as D (6 bases). The CDR3 has 16 amino acids. Germline V gives CDR1 SGHRS, CDR2 YFSETQ. Trimming pared 7 bases from V and 6 bases from J, leaving 25 bases between. The CDR3 nucleotides read TGCGCCAGCCTTCTCGTCCTGACAGGCTCGATTCATGGCTACACCTTC. Its translation is CASLLVLTGSIHGYTF.

This clonotype appeared many times. This chain joins TRBV7-2 and TRBJ1-1; TRBD1 aligns across 9 bases. Germline CDR1 SGHTA, CDR2 FQGNSA. CDR3 length: 13 amino acids. The V gene end was trimmed by 4 bases and the J gene end by 10 bases; junction bases not matched to a gene: 7. CDR3 nucleotide sequence: TGTGCCAGCAGCTATCGACAGGGGGAAAGAGCTTTCTTT. This sequence encodes CASSYRQGERAFF.

This clonotype was seen only a few times. DNA of the CDR3: TGTGCCAGCAGTCGCTTCGGCGGGCCGTACACAGATACGCAGTATTTT. As protein: CASSRFGGPYTDTQYF. The J gene is TRBJ2-3, the V gene TRBV27, with D possibly being TRBD2 (5 bases). CDR1 is MNHEY, CDR2 SMNVEV, per germline (reference sequence). CDR3 size: 16 residues. Trimming took off 5 bases at V and 2 bases at J, with 17 bases between the two ends.

This clonotype occurred many times. The chain employs TRBV29-1 and TRBJ2-7; D may match TRBD1 or TRBD2 (5 bases each). Between the trimmed V and J ends, which lost 6 bases and 0 bases, there was a span of 12 bases. Germline lookup yields CDR1 SQVTM and CDR2 ANQGSEA. The CDR3 covers 13 residues. The chain's CDR3 is CSVGTDSSYEQYF. The CDR3 region has the DNA TGCAGCGTAGGGACGGATAGCTCCTACGAGCAGTACTTC.

The table lists this clonotype with many counts. The chain uses TRBV7-6 and TRBJ2-1, with 7 bases that match TRBD1. V lost 3 bases and J lost 1; bases outside the gene matches: 0. Germline V gene data show CDR1 as SGHVS and CDR2 as FNYEAQ. The CDR3 runs to 14 residues. The CDR3 reads CASSFRGSYNEQFF. CDR3 coding DNA: TGTGCCAGCAGCTTCAGGGGGTCCTACAATGAGCAGTTCTTC.

The chain carries TRBV28 and TRBJ1-5, with TRBD1 matching over 8 bases. After removal of 10 bases from V and 5 bases from J, the junction contained 4 bases not matched to a gene. This CDR3 is built from 12 residues. Per the germline V gene, CDR1 is MDHEN and CDR2 is SYDVKM. Here the CDR3 reads CATWTGYQPQHF. Written as DNA, the CDR3 is TGTGCCACCTGGACAGGGTATCAGCCCCAGCATTTT.

This clonotype was counted at least ten times. J is TRBJ1-1 and V is TRBV7-9; 9 positions agree with TRBD1. Germline CDR1 is SEHNR and CDR2 is FQNEAQ (reference sequence). This CDR3 has 16 amino acids. With V trimmed by 0 bases and J by 3 bases, 5 bases remained unmatched. The CDR3 coding sequence is TGTGCCAGCAGCTTAGCAACAGGGGGCTGGGACACTGAAGCTTTCTTT. It encodes CASSLATGGWDTEAFF.

This clonotype has at least ten counts. The rearrangement uses TRBV6-1 and TRBJ2-5; D is perhaps TRBD1 or TRBD2 (5 bases each). V lost 4 bases and J 4 bases, leaving 22 bases between the germline ends. Germline CDR1 and CDR2: MNHNS and SASEGT. The CDR3 is 17 residues long. The CDR3 DNA reads TGTGCCAGCAGTGGGGAGCTTCGGGGCAATGAGGGAGAGACCCAGTACTTC. Translating it yields CASSGELRGNEGETQYF.

This clonotype came up many times. J is TRBJ2-3 and V is TRBV5-1, with D maybe TRBD2 (5 bases). The CDR3 has 13 residues. V lost 2 bases, J lost 6 bases, and 10 bases lay in between. Germline assignment: CDR1 SGHRS and CDR2 YFSETQ. CDR3 in amino acids: CASSFEGFDTQYF. CDR3 sequence (DNA): TGCGCCAGCAGCTTCGAGGGTTTCGATACGCAGTATTTT.

This clonotype was counted ten times or more. The chain employs TRBV7-2 and TRBJ2-5; D ambiguous. Trimming took off 3 bases at V and 5 bases at J, with 13 bases between the two ends. CDR3 size: 14 residues. Germline CDR1 is SGHTA and CDR2 is FQGNSA. CDR3 nucleotide sequence: TGTGCCAGCAGCTTTGTACGCATAATGGAGACCCAGTACTTC. This sequence encodes CASSFVRIMETQYF.

Many counts were recorded for this clonotype. This chain uses TRBV12-3 or TRBV12-4 with TRBJ2-3, with 8 positions matching TRBD2. This CDR3 is 16 amino acids long. V was pared by 6 bases and J by 1 base, with 9 bases of the junction left unmatched. The CDR3 DNA sequence: TGTGCCAGCAGCCCAGGTGATAGCGGGGGCACAGATACGCAGTATTTT. It specifies CASSPGDSGGTDTQYF.

This clonotype was recorded many times. V usage is TRBV5-1 and J usage is TRBJ2-1; 7 positions agree with TRBD2. Germline trimming cut 3 bases from V and 0 bases from J; bases unmatched to any gene: 6. The CDR3 length is 16 residues. Germline CDR1 and CDR2: SGHRS and YFSETQ. The CDR3 DNA reads TGCGCCAGCAGCTGGGGGGGACTCCTCTCCTACAATGAGCAGTTCTTC. It encodes CASSWGGLLSYNEQFF.

This clonotype was found many times. The V and J genes are TRBV28 and TRBJ1-6, with a weak D call TRBD1 (6 bases). Trimming shortened V by 6 bases and J by 4 bases, and 16 bases separated the two germline ends. The CDR3 is made up of 16 amino acids. The V gene's germline CDR1 is MDHEN and CDR2 SYDVKM. The CDR3 loop reads CASRGTYSSYNSPLHF. The CDR3 DNA is TGTGCCAGCAGGGGGACATACTCCAGTTATAATTCACCCCTCCACTTT.

This clonotype was found many times. This chain links TRBV7-9 with TRBJ1-5; 7 bases are a match to TRBD1. The CDR3 length is 13 residues. The V and J ends lost 5 bases and 7 bases, in that order; junction bases with no gene match: 5. CDR1 and CDR2 from the germline V gene are SEHNR and FQNEAQ (reference sequence). CDR3 amino acids: CASSRQGEQPQHF. CDR3 nucleotide sequence: TGTGCCAGCAGCCGACAGGGCGAGCAGCCCCAGCATTTT.

In this sample, this clonotype turned up many times. The chain joins TRBV29-1 to TRBJ2-2; D uncertain. CDR3 length: 14 amino acids. Germline-derived CDR1 and CDR2 are SQVTM and ANQGSEA. V lost 0 bases, J lost 4 bases, and 9 bases lay in between. CDR3 bases: TGCAGCGTTGAAGATTCACACGCCACCGGGGAGCTGTTTTTT. It translates to CSVEDSHATGELFF.

In its sample, this clonotype was seen many times. V is TRBV28 and J is TRBJ2-5, with D perhaps matching TRBD1 (7 bases). From germline, CDR1 is MDHEN and CDR2 SYDVKM. The length of the CDR3 is 14 residues. The V gene lost 8 bases and the J gene lost 3 bases, with 16 bases spanning the gap. The CDR3 sequence: CASGGGTAEETQYF. The CDR3 bases are TGTGCCAGCGGGGGCGGGACAGCTGAAGAGACCCAGTACTTC.

This clonotype came up many times. The chain couples TRBV5-5 to TRBJ2-1; 8 nucleotides match TRBD1. CDR3 length: 16 amino acids. V dropped 4 bases and J dropped 1; count of bases not matched to a gene: 7. Looked up from germline, CDR1 is SGHKS and CDR2 is YYEKEE (reference sequence). DNA of the CDR3: TGTGCCAGCAGCGTTTATACAGGGGGTTCCTACAATGAGCAGTTCTTC. As protein: CASSVYTGGSYNEQFF. Variable domain in full (rest from reference TRBV5-5 and TRBJ2-1): DAGVTQSPTHLIKTRGQQVTLRCSPISGHKSVSWYQQVLGQGPQFIFQYYEKEERGRGNFPDRFSARQFPNYSSELNVNALLLGDSALYLCASSVYTGGSYNEQFFGPGTRLTVL.

There are many counts of this clonotype. DNA for the CDR3: TGTGCCAGCAGGACAGGGTTGTGGGAGACCCAGTACTTC. Amino acid sequence: CASRTGLWETQYF. The gene calls are TRBV28 and TRBJ2-5; TRBD1 agrees at 7 bases. Looked up from germline, CDR1 is MDHEN and CDR2 is SYDVKM. CDR3 length: 13 residues. V lost 6 bases and J lost 5; bases outside the gene matches: 6.

The sample holds many counts of this clonotype. The V and J genes are TRBV3-1 and TRBJ2-6, with D perhaps matching TRBD1 or TRBD2 (5 bases each). The CDR3 length is 13 residues. Germline assignment: CDR1 LGHDT and CDR2 YNNKEL (reference sequence). V gave up 3 bases and J gave up 11 bases, with 11 bases separating them. The CDR3 DNA reads as TGTGCCAGCAGCCACTCAGGGACCCACGTCCTGACTTTC. This codes for CASSHSGTHVLTF.

The sample holds many counts of this clonotype. The gene calls are TRBV28 and TRBJ2-3, with 10 nucleotides matching TRBD2. The germline CDR1 and CDR2 sequences are MDHEN and SYDVKM. The V and J ends lost 10 bases and 4 bases, in that order; junction bases with no gene match: 8. This CDR3 contains 14 residues. The CDR3 loop reads CATILAGRPDTQYF. As DNA, the CDR3 is TGTGCCACCATACTAGCGGGGAGACCAGATACGCAGTATTTT. Based on the CDR3 plus reference TRBV28 and TRBJ2-3, the full variable domain is DVKVTQSSRYLVKRTGEKVFLECVQDMDHENMFWYRQDPGLGLRLIYFSYDVKMKEKGDIPEGYSVSREKKERFSLILESASTNQTSMYLCATILAGRPDTQYFGPGTRLTVL.

This clonotype came up many times. J is TRBJ2-1 and V is TRBV6-2 or TRBV6-3; D gene uncertain. The germline V and J ends were trimmed by 10 bases and 1 base, with 11 bases remaining between them. The CDR3 runs 13 residues. Looked up from germline, CDR1 is MNHEY and CDR2 is SVGEGT. The CDR3 region has the DNA TGTGCCATCAGGATCCATTCCTACAATGAGCAGTTCTTC. Its protein product is CAIRIHSYNEQFF.

Ten or more counts support this clonotype. The chain employs TRBV4-3 and TRBJ2-7, with TRBD2 matching 10 bases. V shed 0 bases and J 0 bases; nucleotides not matched to a gene: 5. The CDR3 contains 17 residues. In germline, CDR1 is LGHNA, CDR2 YSLEER. The CDR3 bases are TGCGCCAGCAGCCAAGATAGCGAGCGGGAGGGCTCCTACGAGCAGTACTTC. It yields the protein CASSQDSEREGSYEQYF.

As regards this clonotype: A read error may produce the germline difference seen at one junction end. The chain has TRBV6-5 and TRBJ2-2; possible D gene TRBD1, 5 bases. CDR1 is MNHEY and CDR2 is SVGAGI in the germline V gene. This CDR3 comprises 14 residues. CDR3 amino acids: CAISYWGGSGELFF. The CDR3 DNA reads as TGTGCCATCAGTTACTGGGGCGGCAGCGGGGAGCTGTTTTTT.

This clonotype was observed at least ten times. The DNA of the CDR3 is TGCGCCAGCAGCCAGGGACAGGGACCTGAGCAGTTCTTC. It is translated as CASSQGQGPEQFF. This rearrangement joins TRBV4-1 to TRBJ2-1; 9 bases map to TRBD1. This CDR3 is built from 13 residues. With 3 bases clipped from V and 9 bases from J, the junction kept 3 bases outside the gene matches. Germline V lookup: CDR1 MGHRA, CDR2 YSYEKL.